This is a list of T cell receptor beta chains from one sample in a study of shared T cell receptors in the human thymus. Method: immunoSEQ multiplex PCR; TCRdb's copy keeps in-frame clones and lacks some. The table lists 500,000 to 850,000 clones, around 87% of them singletons. The sample was also reused in another study, on human thymus T cells.

Sequencing was performed on thymocytes. These receptors were obtained from a boy under three years old with a congenital heart defect. Both conserved end residues are part of each CDR3. A D gene is named only where the DNA matches it firmly. Some rows mark clone size as missing; the rest say once, few, many or name a class of expanded clone.

TRBJ1-1 NA TRBV5-6 NA CASSFYTEAFF TGTGCCAGCAGCTTTTATACTGAAGCTTTCTTT
TRBJ2-3 NA TRBV11-2 NA CASSLRRLVFADTQYF TGTGCCAGCAGCCTCCGCCGACTAGTCTTCGCAGATACGCAGTATTTT
TRBJ2-5 NA TRBV5-1 TRBD2 CASSFASGLQETQYF TGCGCCAGCAGCTTCGCTAGCGGCCTCCAAGAGACCCAGTACTTC
TRBJ1-5 once TRBV7-9 NA CASSPEDRSLGESQPQHF TGTGCCAGCAGCCCAGAGGACCGTAGTTTGGGAGAAAGCCAGCCCCAGCATTTT
TRBJ2-7 NA TRBV27 NA CASSPLSPSTRWAYEQYF TGTGCCAGCAGTCCCCTATCCCCCTCGACCAGGTGGGCCTACGAGCAGTACTTC
TRBJ2-7 NA TRBV27 NA CASSFRYRSSYEQYF TGTGCCAGCAGTTTCCGCTATAGGAGCTCCTACGAGCAGTACTTC
TRBJ1-1 few TRBV6-1 TRBD1 CASSDRTGRVNTEAFF TGTGCCAGCAGTGACAGGACAGGGCGGGTGAACACTGAAGCTTTCTTT
TRBJ1-1 NA TRBV27 TRBD1 CASSFVVSPDRASTEAFF TGTGCCAGCAGTTTCGTGGTATCGCCGGACAGGGCATCGACTGAAGCTTTCTTT
TRBJ2-1 NA TRBV15 TRBD1 CATRDRGKVSNEQFF TGTGCCACCCGGGACAGGGGGAAGGTCTCGAATGAGCAGTTCTTC
TRBJ1-4 NA TRBV14 NA CASSQGRSSLNEKLFF TGTGCCAGCAGCCAAGGTCGTTCGAGCCTTAATGAAAAACTGTTTTTT
TRBJ2-3 NA TRBV6-5 NA CASRTGREPDTQYF TGTGCCAGCAGGACAGGAAGGGAGCCAGATACGCAGTATTTT
TRBJ2-7 NA TRBV27 TRBD2 CASSSSQTSGSVYEQYF TGTGCCAGCAGTTCCTCCCAGACTAGCGGGAGCGTCTACGAGCAGTACTTC
TRBJ1-4 NA TRBV5-1 TRBD1 CASSPGQGATNEKLFF TGCGCCAGCAGCCCGGGACAGGGTGCGACTAATGAAAAACTGTTTTTT
TRBJ1-6 NA TRBV4-3 NA CASSQVGGGKNNSPLHF TGCGCCAGCAGCCAAGTGGGGGGTGGAAAAAATAATTCACCCCTCCACTTT
TRBJ1-2 few TRBV19 NA CASSMASVGDDGYTF TGTGCCAGTAGTATGGCTTCCGTGGGCGATGATGGCTACACCTTC
TRBJ1-4 once TRBV6-5 NA CASNRGKTFEKLFF TGTGCCAGCAATCGCGGGAAGACCTTTGAAAAACTGTTTTTT
TRBJ2-1 once TRBV28 TRBD2 CASLLAGFYEQFF TGTGCCAGCCTGCTAGCGGGGTTCTATGAGCAGTTCTTC
TRBJ2-5 NA TRBV5-1 TRBD1 CASSTGTGFFLGQYF TGCGCCAGCAGCACCGGGACAGGGTTTTTTTTGGGCCAGTACTTC
TRBJ2-7 few TRBV4-2 NA CASSQQGKGSYEQYF TGTGCCAGCAGCCAACAGGGTAAGGGCTCCTACGAGCAGTACTTC
TRBJ1-1 NA TRBV2 NA CASSPGEKAFF TGTGCCAGCTCCCCGGGAGAAAAAGCTTTCTTT
TRBJ1-3 NA TRBV5-5 NA CASSFFAGAGNTIYF TGTGCCAGCAGCTTTTTCGCCGGGGCTGGAAACACCATATATTTT
TRBJ2-2 NA TRBV10-2 TRBD2 CASSSSSGSGGELFF TGCGCCAGCAGTTCCTCTAGCGGGAGTGGCGGGGAGCTGTTTTTT
TRBJ2-7 NA TRBV29-1 TRBD1 CSVPGTGNSYEQYF TGCAGCGTTCCCGGGACAGGGAACTCCTACGAGCAGTACTTC
TRBJ2-1 NA TRBV7-3 TRBD2 CASSTGGNEQFF TGTGCCAGCAGCACGGGGGGCAATGAGCAGTTCTTC
TRBJ2-7 NA TRBV12-5 NA CASGRTRDTFSEQYF TGTGCTAGTGGCCGAACCCGGGACACCTTCTCCGAGCAGTACTTC
TRBJ2-4 NA TRBV6-5 NA CASSKPTSKNIQYF TGTGCCAGCAGTAAACCGACTAGCAAAAACATTCAGTACTTC
TRBJ1-5 NA TRBV28 NA CASNDRHNQPQHF TGTGCCAGCAATGACAGGCATAATCAGCCCCAGCATTTT
TRBJ1-3 NA TRBV7-2 NA CASSLADPTEGNTIYF TGTGCCAGCAGCTTAGCGGACCCGACAGAAGGAAACACCATATATTTT
TRBJ1-2 NA TRBV5-6 TRBD1 CASSGTAYGYTF TGTGCCAGCAGCGGGACAGCCTATGGCTACACCTTC
TRBJ2-1 NA TRBV7-9 NA CASSLGTSGKLGEQFF TGTGCCAGCAGCTTAGGGACCTCGGGGAAACTAGGTGAGCAGTTCTTC
TRBJ2-5 NA TRBV18 NA CASSRRRQEQETQYF TGTGCCAGCTCACGGCGCCGACAGGAACAAGAGACCCAGTACTTC
TRBJ2-2 NA TRBV29-1 NA CSGKRTGELFF TGCAGCGGGAAGAGGACCGGGGAGCTGTTTTTT
TRBJ1-3 NA TRBV4-3 TRBD1 CASSVTWTGSSGNTIYF TGCGCCAGCAGCGTTACCTGGACAGGAAGCTCTGGAAACACCATATATTTT
TRBJ2-7 NA TRBV11-2 TRBD2 CASSFIGLAGEVANYEQYF TGTGCCAGCAGCTTCATTGGACTAGCGGGAGAAGTGGCTAACTACGAGCAGTACTTC
TRBJ1-1 NA TRBV7-9 NA CASNDGQLEAFF TGTGCCAGCAACGACGGACAGCTTGAAGCTTTCTTT
TRBJ2-5 NA TRBV9 TRBD2 CASSVRRGGHSETQYF TGTGCCAGCAGCGTGAGGCGGGGGGGCCACTCTGAGACCCAGTACTTC
TRBJ2-7 NA TRBV7-6 TRBD2 CASSLETSGAYEQYF TGTGCCAGCAGCCTAGAGACTAGCGGGGCCTACGAGCAGTACTTC
TRBJ2-5 NA TRBV19 NA CASSIRHGQGKTQYF TGTGCCAGTAGTATACGCCACGGCCAGGGGAAGACCCAGTACTTC
TRBJ2-5 NA TRBV30 TRBD1 CASRRQDRTQWETQYF TGTGCCAGTCGGCGGCAGGACAGGACCCAGTGGGAGACCCAGTACTTC
TRBJ2-7 NA TRBV5-6 NA CASSPEPKPDSYEQYF TGTGCCAGCAGCCCAGAACCAAAACCTGACTCCTACGAGCAGTACTTC
TRBJ1-1 NA TRBV7-2 NA CASSFGDTEAFF TGTGCCAGCAGCTTCGGAGACACTGAAGCTTTCTTT
TRBJ1-1 NA TRBV7-3 NA CASSLWGDLNTEAFF TGTGCCAGCAGCTTATGGGGAGACTTGAACACTGAAGCTTTCTTT
TRBJ2-7 NA TRBV10-1 TRBD2 CASSSGVSYEQYF TGCGCCAGCAGCAGCGGGGTATCCTACGAGCAGTACTTC
TRBJ2-7 NA TRBV6-5 TRBD1 CASSYAPWTGNYEQYF TGTGCCAGCAGTTACGCGCCGTGGACAGGGAACTACGAGCAGTACTTC
TRBJ1-1 NA TRBV27 TRBD1 CASSLFSTGPFAEAFF TGTGCCAGCAGTTTATTTTCGACAGGGCCCTTCGCTGAAGCTTTCTTT
TRBJ2-7 NA TRBV20-1 TRBD2 CSGASGYEQYF TGCAGTGGGGCTAGCGGCTACGAGCAGTACTTC
TRBJ1-2 NA TRBV19 TRBD1 CASHSPPPPGTGTNYGYTF TGTGCCAGCCACTCTCCACCCCCTCCTGGGACAGGGACCAACTATGGCTACACCTTC
TRBJ2-7 NA TRBV5-6 NA CASRFNGKREQYF TGTGCCAGCCGTTTTAACGGCAAGCGCGAGCAGTACTTC
TRBJ1-6 NA TRBV5-8 TRBD1 CASRYPGQGVEALHF TGTGCCAGCAGGTACCCGGGACAGGGAGTCGAAGCCCTCCACTTT
TRBJ1-5 NA TRBV11-2 TRBD1 CASSLGQGDGLNQPQHF TGTGCCAGCAGCTTAGGACAGGGAGATGGATTAAATCAGCCCCAGCATTTT
TRBJ1-4 NA TRBV28 NA CASSLPYEKLFF TGTGCCAGCAGTTTACCCTACGAAAAACTGTTTTTT
TRBJ1-5 NA TRBV4-1 TRBD1 CASSQVTDRDGFGNQPQHF TGCGCCAGCAGCCAAGTCACGGACAGGGATGGATTTGGCAATCAGCCCCAGCATTTT
TRBJ2-3 NA TRBV28 NA CASSLVIRTDTQYF TGTGCCAGCAGTTTGGTCATTCGGACAGATACGCAGTATTTT
TRBJ1-2 NA TRBV7-8 TRBD1 CASSLGQGTVANYGYTF TGTGCCAGCAGCTTAGGACAGGGAACTGTAGCTAACTATGGCTACACCTTC
TRBJ2-5 NA TRBV5-1 NA CASNRDEETQYF TGCGCCAGCAACAGGGACGAAGAGACCCAGTACTTC